This TCR beta chain originates from a study of blood T cell repertoires in COVID-19. Study-level information: Both acute and convalescent COVID-19 samples were obtained from the United States, Italy and Spain. From T cells, B-cell-depleted T cells, or PBMCs came the material, which was cDNA or gDNA.

Authors' methods: Researchers report that nucleated cell counts were estimated from reference gene primer amplification. The method was immunoSEQ multiplex PCR; TCRdb's version includes in-frame clones alone and lacks a portion of them. The V and J calls and clone size were taken over from that table, and D and trimming were inferred from the DNA. Here the sample spans about 100,000 clones, more than 70% being singletons. CDR1 and CDR2 (germline): LGHDT, YNNKEL (reference sequence). V lost 4 bases, J lost 4 bases, and 11 bases lay in between. CDR3 length: 15 amino acids. The rearrangement uses TRBV3-1 (or the pseudogene TRBV3-2) and TRBJ2-6; D is unresolved. This clonotype was sampled from a woman of 80 years or more with acute or convalescent COVID-19. The sequenced sample was peripheral blood. The CDR3 nucleotides are TGTGCCAGCAGCCGTCTTACCCAGGGGGCCAACGTCCTGACTTTC. Translation gives CASSRLTQGANVLTF.